The source of this TCR beta chain is a study of T cells in Graves' hyperthyroidism and ophthalmopathy. This CDR3 contains 15 residues. Germline-derived CDR1 and CDR2 are MNHNS and SASEGT. Deletions cut 5 bases from V and 4 bases from J, with 17 bases between. Hyperthyroidism was newly diagnosed in patients aged 18 to 65 (duration under 2 months). Diagnostic assessment was based on clinical symptoms, serum thyroxine and TRAb, thyroid ultrasound and orbital computed tomography. Worth noting for this clonotype: Its antigen is still unknown.

Whole-study results and caveats: Progression to ophthalmopathy was predicted a median of 6.5 months early. Blood also held most thyroid clonotypes expanded beyond 0.001.

Amplification yielded TCR beta CDR3 regions, with RNA transcripts as the source. A first-round RT-PCR of the TCR CDR3 used the HTBI primer set. TCRdb used MiXCR to reprocess the multiplex PCR reads, holding one entry per CDR3 protein. The sample records 450,000 to 650,000 distinct CDR3 sequences, more than 20% being singletons. Sequenced sample: blood. The TCR sequence derives from a man younger than 35 with Graves' hyperthyroidism. The chain is built from TRBV6-1 and TRBJ1-1; D unresolved. For the CDR3, the DNA is TGTGCCAGCAGTCGACCTACGCAACTGGGCACTGAAGCTTTCTTT. Translated: CASSRPTQLGTEAFF.